This TCR beta chain originates from a study of CD8+CD57+ T cells in acquired aplastic anemia. Study in general: Sorted CD4+ and CD8+ cells yielded DNA averaging approximately 3 ug. Whole-study findings and limits: Patients did not significantly differ from controls in CD8+ Simpson's diversity.

Per germline, CDR1 SNHLY and CDR2 FYNNEI. Trimming removed 0 bases from V and 4 bases from J, with 12 bases in between. CDR3 length: 15 residues. Patients selected for sequencing had displayed CD8+CD57+ cell expansion by flow cytometry. Severe acquired aplastic anemia was present in every patient. Blood sampling was performed on the patients, and none of them had received therapy by then. CDR3 and TCR beta VDJ profiling relied on genomic DNA as the template. Using its own MiXCR run on the reads, TCRdb lists one record per CDR3 protein. This table has 160,000 or so distinct CDR3 sequences, around 47% appearing once. The table lists this clonotype with many counts. Antigen unknown.

The TCR comes from a human donor with aplastic anemia. This chain links TRBV2 with TRBJ1-1; weak D call: TRBD1 (6 bases). Sequencing used sorted CD4+, CD8+, or CD8+CD57+ T cells (not recorded which) from PBMCs. The CDR3 DNA is TGTGCCAGCAGTGAAGCGCTTAGGGGGAGCACTGAAGCTTTCTTT. It translates to CASSEALRGSTEAFF.